A selection of T cell receptor beta chains follows, all from one sample in a study of CXCR3-negative and CXCR3-positive naive CD8 T cells. TCRdb reprocessed the 5' RACE reads, keeping one entry per CDR3 protein, no DNA. Its table lists tens of thousands of distinct CDR3 sequences. The sequencing sample was made of naive CXCR3+ CD8+ T cells from blood. The receptors shown here come from a human donor in good health. Some clones in this sample may be carry-over from other donors' samples. Both conserved end residues are part of each CDR3.

V	J	CDR3
TRBV5-5	TRBJ2-3	CASSILIAGRGSDTQYF
TRBV5-5	TRBJ1-1	CASSLTRPMNTEAFF
TRBV6-6	TRBJ2-5	CASSYRTSLDQETQYF
TRBV29-1	TRBJ2-7	CSVELPGLAGRAYEQYF
TRBV7-9	TRBJ1-1	CASTGGGRGTEAFF
TRBV24-1	TRBJ2-2	CATSGTGAGELFF
TRBV19	TRBJ2-1	CASTHGGSSYNEQFF
TRBV7-6	TRBJ2-1	CASSMTSLYNEQFF
TRBV29-1	TRBJ2-3	CSVVWTETDTQYF
TRBV29-1	TRBJ2-3	CSVVPSQGSFTDTQYF
TRBV12-3/TRBV12-4	TRBJ1-4	CASSKTGLNEKLFF
TRBV12-5	TRBJ2-7	CASGLDPDDYYEQYF
TRBV6-8	TRBJ2-2	CASLARGKSGELFF
TRBV11-2	TRBJ2-3	CASSFPGQGVSTQYF
TRBV15	TRBJ2-3	CATSRVMGADTQYF
TRBV28	TRBJ2-1	CASSRTGIEQFF
TRBV28	TRBJ1-5	CASSTTGGNQPQHF
TRBV29-1	TRBJ2-5	CSVEDPVGQETQYF
TRBV14	TRBJ2-6	CASSQGRGGANVLTF
TRBV15	TRBJ2-5	CATSRGQGQRETQYF
TRBV5-1	TRBJ2-7	CASSWPDRDEQYF
TRBV20-1	TRBJ2-1	CSARSGQGAREQFF
TRBV10-3	TRBJ2-7	CAISRTERYEQYF
TRBV15	TRBJ2-5	CATSRRQGNLETQYF
TRBV6-5	TRBJ1-2	CASRIGQGPTYGYTF
TRBV6-2/TRBV6-3	TRBJ2-5	CASRRLQGRQETQYF
TRBV7-2	TRBJ2-2	CASSLATGWSLFF
TRBV4-2	TRBJ2-3	CASSQYIPSETSGGSDTQYF
TRBV6-5	TRBJ2-7	CASSYGEVYEQYF
TRBV6-4	TRBJ1-1	CASSWTDDNTDEAFF
TRBV7-2	TRBJ2-5	CASSSSGAIFQETQYF
TRBV7-9	TRBJ2-5	CASTFRAPRETQYF
TRBV24-1	TRBJ2-1	CATSYGLANNEQFF
TRBV29-1	TRBJ2-1	CSVGTGGYDEQFF
TRBV28	TRBJ2-2	CASSAGTGNTGELFF
TRBV7-9	TRBJ1-4	CASSLRGQGDEKLFF
TRBV6-2/TRBV6-3	TRBJ1-5	CASSPPGEYQHF
TRBV7-6	TRBJ2-7	CASSQQGPTYSEQYF
TRBV6-2/TRBV6-3	TRBJ2-3	CASSPRDRGVPDTQYF
TRBV28	TRBJ2-3	CASSLTGARTDTQYF
TRBV28	TRBJ1-1	CASSFYSSLREAFF
TRBV2	TRBJ1-5	CASSEGGFSNQPQHF
TRBV6-2/TRBV6-3	TRBJ1-5	CASSYTRPGPELPQHF
TRBV2	TRBJ2-3	CASSATSGGAGDTQYF